The clone carrying this T cell receptor beta chain was recorded at least ten times. The antigen is undetermined. These data originate in a study of T cell repertoires in cytomegalovirus infection. MiXCR was run by TCRdb on the reads, yielding one entry per CDR3 protein. The repertoire holds fewer than 350,000 distinct CDR3 sequences, about 27% seen once, with 20% in the top ten. The sample here was cultured PBMCs, taken from culture after CMV antigen stimulation. The receptor's source is a human donor in good health (CMV status not recorded). Some clones in this sample may be carry-over from other donors' samples.

CDR3 bases: TGTGCCAGCAGCCCCGGGGGGATAAGGGCAGATACGCAGTATTTT. Amino acid sequence: CASSPGGIRADTQYF. The rearrangement links TRBV27 to TRBJ2-3; TRBD2 matches 7 bases. With V trimmed by 6 bases and J by 4 bases, 10 bases remained unmatched. Germline CDR1 reads MNHEY; CDR2 reads SMNVEV (reference sequence). The CDR3 has 15 residues.